This paragraph covers one T cell receptor beta chain sequence. This record belongs to a study of CD4 and CD8 cells across lung adenocarcinoma regions. TCRdb used MiXCR to reprocess the PCR reads, holding one entry per CDR3 protein. The profile covers roughly 20,000 distinct CDR3 sequences, with roughly half appearing a single time and under 30% taken by the ten largest. The germline V gene has CDR1 MNHEY and CDR2 SVGAGI. The CDR3 spans 16 residues. Samples came from patients with localized non-small cell lung adenocarcinoma. This chain joins TRBV6-5 and TRBJ2-1; weak D call: TRBD2 (6 bases). The DNA end is more similar to TRBJ2-5, so the J call may be wrong. Sample: CD8+ T cells from the center of a lung tumor. The TCR originated in a female donor with lung adenocarcinoma. The CD4 and CD8 labels of this study may be unreliable. The CDR3 loop reads CASSYGWTRRAETQYF. CDR3 sequence (DNA): TGTGCCAGCAGTTACGGATGGACTCGGAGGGCAGAGACCCAGTACTTC.